The rows below give T cell receptor beta chains drawn from one sample of a study of blood T cell repertoires in COVID-19. Sequenced by immunoSEQ multiplex PCR; TCRdb stores in-frame clones only, minus some. This table has around 95,000 clones, around four fifths appearing once. Sequenced input: peripheral blood. The receptors were sampled from a man aged 45-65 years with active or convalescent COVID-19. The CDR3 runs from the conserved cysteine through the conserved F or W. D genes are given only for firm matches. The listing skips clone size in some rows; elsewhere it reads once, few, many or a size class.

TRBD1,-,14,TRBV11-3,TRBJ2-7,CASSPWDRPYEQYF,TGTGCCAGCAGCCCCTGGGACAGACCCTACGAGCAGTACTTC
TRBD2,-,16,TRBV10-3,TRBJ2-3,CAISGRAGVDTDTQYF,TGTGCCATAAGTGGGAGGGCGGGAGTGGACACAGATACGCAGTATTTT
-,-,13,TRBV6-7,TRBJ2-7,CASRRNIPHEQYF,TGTGCCAGCAGGAGAAATATCCCCCACGAGCAGTACTTC
-,-,16,TRBV3-1/TRBV3-2,TRBJ1-1,CASSQDYLGAETEAFF,TGTGCCAGCAGCCAAGACTATCTGGGGGCAGAAACTGAAGCTTTCTTT
TRBD1,-,14,TRBV5-1,TRBJ1-1,CASSWTGGRTEAFF,TGCGCCAGCAGCTGGACAGGGGGAAGAACTGAAGCTTTCTTT
TRBD1,-,16,TRBV19,TRBJ2-2,CASSPRDRGWTGELFF,TGTGCCAGTAGTCCCCGGGACAGGGGTTGGACCGGGGAGCTGTTTTTT
-,-,16,TRBV7-8,TRBJ1-2,CASSSPGTLTPYGYTF,TGTGCCAGCAGCTCCCCAGGGACTCTTACCCCCTATGGCTACACCTTC
TRBD1,-,16,TRBV5-8,TRBJ2-7,CASSLAGTGAVYEQYF,TGTGCCAGCAGCTTGGCCGGGACAGGGGCTGTCTACGAGCAGTACTTC
-,-,13,TRBV6-5,TRBJ2-5,CASSPMGVETQYF,TGTGCCAGCAGCCCCATGGGAGTTGAGACCCAGTACTTC
TRBD2,-,16,TRBV11-3,TRBJ2-5,CASSLGTSGTGETQYF,TGTGCCAGCAGCTTGGGGACTAGCGGGACCGGGGAGACCCAGTACTTC
-,many,18,TRBV5-1,TRBJ1-2,CASSLAFPVQGRDYGYTF,TGCGCCAGCAGCTTGGCCTTTCCCGTCCAGGGGCGCGACTATGGCTACACCTTC
TRBD2,-,17,TRBV7-2,TRBJ2-5,CASSIMPLAGGQETQYF,TGTGCCAGCAGCATCATGCCACTAGCGGGAGGGCAAGAGACCCAGTACTTC
-,-,13,TRBV5-1,TRBJ2-7,CASSLDYSYEQYF,TGCGCCAGCAGCTTGGACTACTCATACGAGCAGTACTTC
TRBD1,-,15,TRBV29-1,TRBJ2-7,CSASGPGQSSYEQYF,TGCAGCGCCAGTGGCCCGGGACAGAGCTCCTACGAGCAGTACTTC
TRBD1,-,14,TRBV11-3,TRBJ1-1,CASSLEGRGTEAFF,TGTGCCAGCAGCTTAGAAGGCAGGGGGACTGAAGCTTTCTTT
-,-,12,TRBV27,TRBJ2-1,CASSLSRNEQFF,TGTGCCAGCAGTTTATCGCGCAATGAGCAGTTCTTC
-,-,14,TRBV21-1,TRBJ1-1,CASSPKRVNTEAFF,TGTGCCAGCAGCCCCAAACGGGTGAACACTGAAGCTTTCTTT
-,few,15,TRBV24-1,TRBJ2-1,CATRTTGTGSFEQFF,TGTGCCACCAGGACGACCGGGACTGGGTCCTTTGAGCAGTTCTTC
-,-,13,TRBV28,TRBJ1-3,CASSFPTGNTIYF,TGTGCCAGCAGCTTTCCGACAGGAAACACCATATATTTT
TRBD2,-,15,TRBV9,TRBJ2-1,CASSAAGFRGDEQFF,TGTGCCAGCAGCGCCGCCGGGTTTCGGGGGGATGAGCAGTTCTTC
TRBD1,-,14,TRBV7-2,TRBJ2-7,CASSVGQGHYEQYF,TGTGCCAGCAGCGTAGGACAGGGTCATTACGAGCAGTACTTC
-,-,14,TRBV30,TRBJ2-5,CAWSVRRGGETQYF,TGTGCCTGGAGTGTACGCAGGGGTGGAGAGACCCAGTACTTC
-,-,14,TRBV5-1,TRBJ1-1,CASSLEGADTEAFF,TGCGCCAGCAGCTTGGAAGGGGCCGACACTGAAGCTTTCTTT
TRBD2,-,14,TRBV5-1,TRBJ2-1,CASCLAGGQNEQFF,TGCGCCAGCTGTCTAGCGGGAGGGCAAAATGAGCAGTTCTTC
-,-,11,TRBV20-1,TRBJ2-1,CSASNWREQFF,TGCAGTGCTAGTAATTGGAGGGAGCAGTTCTTC
-,-,16,TRBV19,TRBJ2-3,CASRVGGQMGTDTQYF,TGTGCCAGTAGGGTGGGGGGACAGATGGGCACAGATACGCAGTATTTT
-,-,18,TRBV11-3,TRBJ2-1,CASSFQGLPATSYNEQFF,TGTGCCAGCAGCTTCCAGGGGCTCCCTGCAACGTCCTACAATGAGCAGTTCTTC
-,few,13,TRBV19,TRBJ1-2,CASSIAPGRGYTF,TGTGCCAGTAGTATCGCCCCGGGTCGGGGCTACACCTTC
-,-,14,TRBV4-2,TRBJ1-5,CASNPGVGNQPQHF,TGTGCCAGCAACCCAGGGGTCGGCAATCAGCCCCAGCATTTT
-,-,14,TRBV7-9,TRBJ1-2,CASSLGSQYYGYTF,TGTGCCAGCAGCTTAGGTTCGCAGTATTATGGCTACACCTTC
TRBD1,-,16,TRBV10-2,TRBJ1-5,CASSHESGTGNQPQHF,TGCGCCAGCAGCCATGAAAGCGGGACAGGGAACCAGCCCCAGCATTTT
-,-,16,TRBV6-1,TRBJ2-3,CASSELGGGGGDTQYF,TGTGCCAGCAGTGAACTTGGGGGAGGTGGCGGAGATACGCAGTATTTT
-,-,13,TRBV6-5,TRBJ2-7,CASSPGEGYEQYF,TGTGCCAGCAGCCCGGGAGAGGGCTACGAGCAGTACTTC
TRBD2,-,19,TRBV7-9,TRBJ2-6,CASSFQREFISSGANVLTF,TGTGCCAGCAGCTTCCAGCGGGAGTTCATCAGCTCTGGGGCCAACGTCCTGACTTTC
TRBD2,-,14,TRBV30,TRBJ2-7,CAWRRTSGSSEQYF,TGTGCCTGGAGGAGGACTAGCGGGAGTAGCGAGCAGTACTTC
-,-,13,TRBV30,TRBJ1-2,CAWSVRGAVGYTF,TGTGCCTGGAGTGTACGGGGGGCCGTTGGCTACACCTTC
-,-,15,TRBV27,TRBJ2-5,CASSLTGVGWETQYF,TGTGCCAGCAGTTTAACAGGAGTGGGTTGGGAGACCCAGTACTTC
TRBD2,-,18,TRBV5-8,TRBJ2-4,CASSSTGTSSGVKNIQYF,TGTGCCAGCAGCTCGACCGGGACTAGTTCAGGGGTCAAAAACATTCAGTACTTC
-,-,13,TRBV30,TRBJ1-2,CAWGTGNNYGYTF,TGTGCCTGGGGCACAGGGAACAACTATGGCTACACCTTC
-,-,12,TRBV3-1/TRBV3-2,TRBJ2-7,CASSQSTYEQYF,TGTGCCAGCAGCCAATCCACCTACGAGCAGTACTTC
TRBD1,-,15,TRBV19,TRBJ2-7,CASSIVRDSLYEQYF,TGTGCCAGTAGTATAGTTAGGGACAGTCTCTACGAGCAGTACTTC
-,-,13,TRBV21-1,TRBJ1-3,CASSKTADNTIYF,TGTGCCAGCAGCAAGACAGCTGACAACACCATATATTTT
TRBD2,-,14,TRBV2,TRBJ2-3,CASSEGLALDTQYF,TGTGCCAGCAGTGAGGGACTAGCGTTAGATACGCAGTATTTT
-,-,15,TRBV27,TRBJ1-2,CASSSTYNRDDGYTF,TGTGCCAGCAGTTCCACTTACAACAGGGACGATGGCTACACCTTC
-,-,14,TRBV10-1,TRBJ2-5,CASSERGPQETQYF,TGCGCCAGCAGTGAACGCGGCCCCCAAGAGACCCAGTACTTC
TRBD2,-,20,TRBV7-3,TRBJ2-1,CASSPTPGLAGGRDSKEQFF,TGTGCCAGCAGCCCCACCCCGGGACTAGCGGGAGGTCGAGATTCCAAGGAGCAGTTCTTC
-,-,13,TRBV7-2,TRBJ2-1,CASSFGQNNEQFF,TGTGCCAGCAGCTTCGGACAGAACAATGAGCAGTTCTTC
-,-,13,TRBV3-1/TRBV3-2,TRBJ2-3,CASSQERDFGQYF,TGTGCCAGCAGCCAAGAACGGGACTTCGGGCAGTATTTT
-,-,14,TRBV5-4,TRBJ1-4,CASRPGLGDEKLFF,TGTGCCAGCAGGCCGGGACTTGGGGATGAAAAACTGTTTTTT
-,-,17,TRBV24-1,TRBJ1-5,CATKTGETRVSNQPQHF,TGTGCCACCAAGACGGGGGAAACCAGGGTGAGCAATCAGCCCCAGCATTTT
TRBD1,-,15,TRBV28,TRBJ2-3,CASSLEDRGPDTQYF,TGTGCCAGCAGTTTAGAGGACAGGGGCCCAGATACGCAGTATTTT
-,-,14,TRBV28,TRBJ2-5,CASSYLWRRETQYF,TGTGCCAGCAGTTACCTCTGGCGCAGGGAGACCCAGTACTTC
-,-,12,TRBV24-1,TRBJ2-3,CATSGAQATQYF,TGTGCCACCAGTGGCGCGCAAGCTACGCAGTATTTT
-,-,14,TRBV16,TRBJ2-5,CASSRASNQETQYF,TGTGCCAGCTCCCGGGCTAGCAACCAAGAGACCCAGTACTTC
TRBD2,-,13,TRBV29-1,TRBJ2-4,CSVEGGDKNIQYF,TGCAGCGTTGAGGGGGGGGACAAAAACATTCAGTACTTC
-,-,14,TRBV11-3,TRBJ1-1,CASSLGRSSWEAFF,TGTGCCAGCAGCTTGGGCAGGTCGTCTTGGGAAGCTTTCTTT
TRBD1,-,15,TRBV5-1,TRBJ1-1,CASSLLGQANTEAFF,TGCGCCAGCAGCTTGTTGGGACAGGCCAACACTGAAGCTTTCTTT
TRBD2,once,17,TRBV27,TRBJ2-1,CASSSYSGSASYNEQFF,TGTGCCAGCAGTTCATATAGCGGGAGCGCTTCCTACAATGAGCAGTTCTTC
-,-,18,TRBV11-3,TRBJ1-3,CASSLGLFPTVSGNTIYF,TGTGCCAGCAGCTTAGGGCTTTTTCCGACAGTCTCTGGAAACACCATATATTTT